Shown below are 28 T cell receptor beta chains from a single sample sequenced in a study of blood T cell dynamics during melanoma immunotherapy. Time point noted: week 3, after first cycle of checkpoint inhibitor. Libraries were prepared by immunoSEQ multiplex PCR; TCRdb keeps only in-frame clonotypes and omits some of them. The sample has approximately 11,000 clones, approximately 89% seen once. Sample: blood, taken from a patient treated with checkpoint blockade. The receptor set was obtained from a human donor with melanoma.

The sample holds one count of this clone. The V call is TRBV27, the J call TRBJ2-1, with D hard to call. The germline CDR1 and CDR2 sequences are MNHEY and SMNVEV (reference sequence). V lost 4 bases to trimming and J lost 12 bases, with 13 bases between them. The CDR3 consists of 12 residues. CDR3 coding DNA: TGTGCCAGCAGTTCCGGCCCCCCCGTGCAGTTCTTC. This translates into CASSSGPPVQFF.

The chain uses TRBV10-2 and TRBJ2-3; 11 bases line up with TRBD2. Germline CDR1 reads WSHSY; CDR2 reads SAAADI. The CDR3 loop spans 17 amino acids. J gave up 4 bases and V 10 bases, and 16 bases lay outside the gene matches. Here the CDR3 reads CATFGHPGLADPDTQYF. DNA for the CDR3: TGCGCCACCTTTGGACACCCGGGACTAGCGGATCCAGATACGCAGTATTTT.

The rearrangement uses TRBV27 and TRBJ2-5; 9 bases are a match to TRBD1. The DNA end is more similar to TRBJ2-7, so the J call may be wrong. CDR1 is MNHEY, CDR2 SMNVEV, per germline (reference sequence). The CDR3 sequence is 16 residues long. For the CDR3, the DNA is TGTGCCAGCAGTTTCGCCGGGACAGGGACGGACTACGAGCAGTACTTC. Protein: CASSFAGTGTDYEQYF.

The chain couples TRBV19 to TRBJ1-1; 8 bases match TRBD1. The CDR3 has 15 residues. CDR1 is LNHDA and CDR2 is SQIVND in the germline V gene (reference sequence). J was trimmed by 1 base and V by 4 bases; bases with no gene match: 5. Written as DNA, the CDR3 is TGTGCCAGTAGTAGGGACAGGCCCCCGAACACTGAAGCTTTCTTT. This codes for CASSRDRPPNTEAFF. Full variable domain (rest looked up from reference TRBV19 and TRBJ1-1): DGGITQSPKYLFRKEGQNVTLSCEQNLNHDAMYWYRQDPGQGLRLIYYSQIVNDFQKGDIAEGYSVSREKKESFPLTVTSAQKNPTAFYLCASSRDRPPNTEAFFGQGTRLTVV.

This clone was observed a single time. CDR3 nucleotides: TGCGCCAGCAGCCCGGAGGGGGCGCGGAATGAGCAGTTCTTC. Its translation: CASSPEGARNEQFF. The chain carries TRBV5-1 and TRBJ2-1, with TRBD1 as a possible D gene (7 bases). Looked up from germline, CDR1 is SGHRS and CDR2 is YFSETQ. Trimming pared 4 bases from V and 7 bases from J, leaving 15 bases between. The CDR3 length is 14 residues.

This clone was recorded once. The chain recombines TRBV13 with TRBJ1-1; possible D gene TRBD1, 5 bases. Germline V gene lookup returns CDR1 PRHDT and CDR2 FYEKMQ (reference sequence). Deletions cut 0 bases from V and 6 bases from J, with 11 bases between. The CDR3 runs to 14 residues. The DNA of the CDR3 is TGTGCCAGCAGCTTAGGCCAGGGCTGGGCTGAAGCTTTCTTT. This translates into CASSLGQGWAEAFF.

This clone was counted a few times. The chain employs TRBV29-1 and TRBJ1-1, with D maybe TRBD1 (6 bases). Deletions cut 5 bases from V and 4 bases from J, with 17 bases between. The CDR3 runs to 14 residues. Germline V gene sequence: CDR1 SQVTM, CDR2 ANQGSEA. The CDR3 sequence is CSVRGPTGRTEAFF. CDR3 sequence (DNA): TGCAGCGTTAGGGGCCCAACAGGGCGCACTGAAGCTTTCTTT.

This rearrangement joins TRBV28 to TRBJ1-1; D gene ambiguous. This CDR3 has 12 residues. The ends were cut back, 2 bases at V and 5 bases at J, with 6 bases in the middle. Germline CDR1 and CDR2: MDHEN and SYDVKM. The CDR3 is CASSLRLTEAFF. The DNA for the CDR3 is TGTGCCAGCAGTTTAAGGCTTACTGAAGCTTTCTTT. Supplemented by reference TRBV28 and TRBJ1-1, the full variable domain reads DVKVTQSSRYLVKRTGEKVFLECVQDMDHENMFWYRQDPGLGLRLIYFSYDVKMKEKGDIPEGYSVSREKKERFSLILESASTNQTSMYLCASSLRLTEAFFGQGTRLTVV.

The chain recombines TRBV7-8 with TRBJ2-1, with D perhaps matching TRBD2 (7 bases). This CDR3 spans 15 amino acids. V lost 5 bases to trimming and J lost 4 bases, with 15 bases between them. Germline CDR1 SGHVS, CDR2 FQNEAQ. The CDR3 nucleotides read TGTGCCAGCAGCGTCCGGACTAGGGGGTACAATGAGCAGTTCTTC. Translating it yields CASSVRTRGYNEQFF.

The V and J genes are TRBV4-1 and TRBJ2-1; D gene uncertain. The CDR3 contains 20 residues. Per the germline V gene, CDR1 is MGHRA and CDR2 is YSYEKL. V gave up 2 bases and J gave up 0 bases, with 23 bases separating them. CDR3 sequence: CASSQTPKGSLPSSYNEQFF. The CDR3 DNA reads as TGCGCCAGCAGCCAAACCCCCAAGGGATCCCTCCCCAGCTCCTACAATGAGCAGTTCTTC.

This chain joins TRBV27 and TRBJ2-7; 11 bases are shared with TRBD2. With V trimmed by 4 bases and J by 4 bases, 18 bases remained unmatched. CDR3 length: 19 amino acids. Germline CDR1 reads MNHEY; CDR2 reads SMNVEV (reference sequence). The CDR3 DNA reads as TGTGCCAGCAGTTCAGGAGGGGCTAGCGGGAGGCACCTACTGTACGAGCAGTACTTC. This encodes CASSSGGASGRHLLYEQYF.

The chain carries TRBV6-1 and TRBJ2-3; maybe TRBD2 (7 bases). Germline assignment: CDR1 MNHNS and CDR2 SASEGT. V lost 8 bases and J 2 bases, leaving 17 bases between the germline ends. CDR3 size: 15 residues. The CDR3 is CASANPRGATDTQYF. The CDR3 DNA follows: TGTGCCAGCGCCAACCCACGGGGGGCCACAGATACGCAGTATTTT.

This clone was detected once. The chain has TRBV2 and TRBJ2-1; D unresolved. From germline, CDR1 is SNHLY and CDR2 FYNNEI. This CDR3 is 11 amino acids long. Trimming removed 6 bases at V and 10 bases at J, with 10 bases between. The CDR3 DNA follows: TGTGCCAGCAGCCGAGGACCGGAGCAGTTCTTC. It specifies CASSRGPEQFF.

V usage is TRBV29-1 and J usage is TRBJ2-7; the match to TRBD1 covers 9 bases. From germline, CDR1 is SQVTM and CDR2 ANQGSEA. V trimming: 3 bases; J trimming: 2 bases; junction bases outside the gene matches: 11. The CDR3 sequence is 16 residues long. The CDR3 DNA reads TGCAGCGTTGACCAGGGTGGGGGACAGGGTCCCTACGAGCAGTACTTC. This translates into CSVDQGGGQGPYEQYF.

J is TRBJ2-3 and V is TRBV7-3; weak D call: TRBD2 (6 bases). V was clipped by 5 bases and J by 2 bases, with 14 bases between them. The length of the CDR3 is 15 residues. Germline V gives CDR1 SGHTA, CDR2 FQGTGA. The CDR3 bases are TGTGCCAGCAGCCTGACTAGTGGGGCCACAGATACGCAGTATTTT. Translated, it gives CASSLTSGATDTQYF.

The chain employs TRBV5-1 and TRBJ2-2; D not resolved. V gave up 6 bases and J gave up 2 bases, with 14 bases separating them. The CDR3 spans 15 residues. Germline loops: CDR1 SGHRS, CDR2 YFSETQ. The CDR3 DNA follows: TGCGCCAGCACCCCGTACGGAATCAACACCGGGGAGCTGTTTTTT. Translated: CASTPYGINTGELFF. Looking up the rest from reference TRBV5-1 and TRBJ2-2 gives the full variable domain: KAGVTQTPRYLIKTRGQQVTLSCSPISGHRSVSWYQQTPGQGLQFLFEYFSETQRNKGNFPGRFSGRQFSNSRSEMNVSTLELGDSALYLCASTPYGINTGELFFGEGSRLTVL.

The chain couples TRBV9 to TRBJ2-1, with unresolved D. V shed 4 bases and J shed 9 bases, with 14 bases lying between them. Per germline, CDR1 SGDLS and CDR2 YYNGEE. CDR3 length: 13 amino acids. CDR3 sequence (DNA): TGTGCCAGCAGCCCCCGTGGCTTCCGTGAGCAGTTCTTC. The encoded protein is CASSPRGFREQFF.

The V gene is TRBV5-1, the J gene TRBJ2-1; D not resolved. Germline V gives CDR1 SGHRS, CDR2 YFSETQ. The length of the CDR3 is 17 residues. Trimming took off 0 bases at V and 5 bases at J, with 18 bases between the two ends. The CDR3 DNA reads TGCGCCAGCAGCTTGGCCAGTCTGGGGATTTCCGACAATGAGCAGTTCTTC. It yields the protein CASSLASLGISDNEQFF. The entire variable domain, with the rest obtained from reference TRBV5-1 and TRBJ2-1, is as follows: KAGVTQTPRYLIKTRGQQVTLSCSPISGHRSVSWYQQTPGQGLQFLFEYFSETQRNKGNFPGRFSGRQFSNSRSEMNVSTLELGDSALYLCASSLASLGISDNEQFFGPGTRLTVL.

The chain couples TRBV6-6 to TRBJ1-2; 7 bases agree with TRBD1. Germline V gene lookup returns CDR1 MNHNY and CDR2 SVGAGI (reference sequence). The V segment lost 6 bases and the J segment 3 bases; nucleotides outside the gene matches: 4. The CDR3 length is 13 residues. The CDR3 loop is CASSRDSDYGYTF. The CDR3 region has the DNA TGTGCCAGCAGCCGGGACAGCGACTATGGCTACACCTTC.

The CDR3 protein is CASSEGVTKNTGELFF. The CDR3 bases are TGTGCCAGCAGTGAAGGCGTCACCAAGAACACCGGGGAGCTGTTTTTT. The V gene is TRBV25-1, the J gene TRBJ2-2; D is unresolved. The CDR3 has 16 amino acids. Trimming cost V 2 bases and J 1 base, with 11 bases left between them. CDR1 MGHDK and CDR2 SYGVNS come from the germline V gene. The full variable domain, in which reference TRBV25-1 and TRBJ2-2 provide the parts outside the CDR3, is EADIYQTPRYLVIGTGKKITLECSQTMGHDKMYWYQQDPGMELHLIHYSYGVNSTEKGDLSSESTVSRIRTEHFPLTLESARPSHTSQYLCASSEGVTKNTGELFFGEGSRLTVL.

This clone came up a few times. This chain joins TRBV2 and TRBJ2-7; D ambiguous. Germline CDR1 is SNHLY and CDR2 is FYNNEI. V lost 1 base and J lost 2, with 9 bases in between. CDR3 size: 14 residues. CDR3 residues: CASSEDPPAYEQYF. Here the CDR3 DNA reads TGTGCCAGCAGTGAAGACCCGCCGGCCTACGAGCAGTACTTC. Full variable domain (missing parts from reference TRBV2 and TRBJ2-7): EPEVTQTPSHQVTQMGQEVILRCVPISNHLYFYWYRQILGQKVEFLVSFYNNEISEKSEIFDDQFSVERPDGSNFTLKIRSTKLEDSAMYFCASSEDPPAYEQYFGPGTRLTVT.

The genes are TRBV5-5 and TRBJ2-2, with D unclear. The CDR3 covers 14 residues. V lost 0 bases and J lost 2, with 5 bases in between. Looked up from germline, CDR1 is SGHKS and CDR2 is YYEKEE (reference sequence). The CDR3 DNA is TGTGCCAGCAGCTTGGCGGTCAACACCGGGGAGCTGTTTTTT. Translation gives CASSLAVNTGELFF.

The V gene is TRBV2, the J gene TRBJ2-7, with a possible D match to TRBD2 (6 bases). V was shortened by 3 bases and J by 6 bases, with 12 bases between the two germline ends. The CDR3 loop spans 13 amino acids. Germline lookup yields CDR1 SNHLY and CDR2 FYNNEI. This CDR3 reads CASSEPTRGEQYF. In DNA form, the CDR3 reads TGTGCCAGCAGTGAGCCGACTAGGGGCGAGCAGTACTTC. Drawing the rest from reference TRBV2 and TRBJ2-7, the complete variable domain is EPEVTQTPSHQVTQMGQEVILRCVPISNHLYFYWYRQILGQKVEFLVSFYNNEISEKSEIFDDQFSVERPDGSNFTLKIRSTKLEDSAMYFCASSEPTRGEQYFGPGTRLTVT.

The chain joins TRBV10-3 to TRBJ2-2, with 10 bases that match TRBD2. Germline V gives CDR1 ENHRY, CDR2 SYGVKD. V lost 8 bases, J lost 1 base, and 10 bases stayed unmatched. This CDR3 comprises 17 residues. The chain's CDR3 is CAIGGASGRENTGELFF. In nucleotides, the CDR3 is TGTGCCATCGGGGGGGCCAGCGGGAGGGAGAACACCGGGGAGCTGTTTTTT.

The chain employs TRBV30 and TRBJ1-4; D uncertain. The germline V and J ends were trimmed by 2 bases and 8 bases, with 9 bases remaining between them. The germline CDR1 and CDR2 sequences are GTSNPN and SVGIG (reference sequence). The CDR3 runs 12 residues. The CDR3 nucleotides read TGTGCCTGGAGTTGGGGTCGCGAAAAACTGTTTTTT. Amino acids: CAWSWGREKLFF.

The chain links TRBV27 to TRBJ2-7; 9 bases are a match to TRBD1. In germline, CDR1 is MNHEY, CDR2 SMNVEV (reference sequence). V gave up 7 bases and J gave up 5 bases; unmatched junction bases: 9. CDR3 length: 14 amino acids. CDR3 in amino acids: CASTPQGAGDEQYF. CDR3 sequence (DNA): TGTGCCAGCACCCCACAGGGGGCCGGGGACGAGCAGTACTTC.

The chain links TRBV29-1 to TRBJ2-1; no clear D. Per germline, CDR1 SQVTM and CDR2 ANQGSEA. Trimming removed 7 bases at V and 10 bases at J, with 14 bases between. The CDR3 extends over 11 amino acids. The CDR3 DNA reads as TGCAGCGCTGAGAGAACAATGGAGCAGTTCTTC. Protein product: CSAERTMEQFF.

The J gene is TRBJ2-5, the V gene TRBV14; 10 nucleotides match TRBD2. The CDR3 has 15 amino acids. Losses at the gene ends were 2 bases for V and 5 bases for J; bases not matched to a gene: 5. Germline V gene sequence: CDR1 SGHDN, CDR2 FVKESK. CDR3 loop: CASSQTLAGVETQYF. In nucleotides, the CDR3 is TGTGCCAGCAGCCAAACCCTAGCGGGAGTGGAGACCCAGTACTTC.